The rows below give T cell receptor beta chains drawn from one sample of a study of shared clonotypes between healthy human individuals. Only in-frame clones appear in the TCRdb table, and some are missing; sequencing was by immunoSEQ multiplex PCR. In the table there are about 2,200,000 clones, approximately 94% of which are singletons. Material for sequencing was naive CD8+ T cells from PBMCs. Every receptor here comes from a man aged 18 to 30 in good health. Some clones in this sample may be carry-over from other donors' samples. CDR3s include the opening cysteine and the closing phenylalanine or tryptophan. The D gene is left open where the match is weak. Only some rows state a clone size, as once, few, many or a class for expanded clones.

v_gene	abundance	d_gene	j_gene	CDR3nt	CDR3aa
TRBV27	NA	TRBD2	TRBJ2-1	TGTGCCAGCAGTTACGAGTCTAGCGGGAGTTGGGATGAGCAGTTCTTC	CASSYESSGSWDEQFF
TRBV27	NA	TRBD2	TRBJ2-3	TGTGCCAGCAGTTTAGGGAGGGTCCTAGCGGGAGCCCCAGATACGCAGTATTTT	CASSLGRVLAGAPDTQYF
TRBV6-5	NA	NA	TRBJ1-2	TGTGCCAGCAGTTACTCGAGTGCCAGGGCACACACCTTC	CASSYSSARAHTF
TRBV5-6	NA	NA	TRBJ2-7	TGTGCCAGCAGCGTGACAGGTGGGGAGCAGTACTTC	CASSVTGGEQYF
TRBV7-3	NA	TRBD2	TRBJ2-1	TGTGCCAGCAGCCCCGGGAGGGCCGCTGAGCAGTTCTTC	CASSPGRAAEQFF
TRBV10-3	NA	TRBD2	TRBJ2-5	TGTGCCATCTTCTCTGCGGGACTAGCGGGGGAGACCCAGTACTTC	CAIFSAGLAGETQYF
TRBV18	NA	NA	TRBJ2-1	TGTGCCAGCTCACCCCGGACAGCGCGTACCTACAATGAGCAGTTCTTC	CASSPRTARTYNEQFF
TRBV25-1	NA	TRBD2	TRBJ2-3	TGTGCCAGCAGTGAAGCGGGAGGGACAGATACGCAGTATTTT	CASSEAGGTDTQYF
TRBV4-1	NA	TRBD2	TRBJ2-1	TGCGCCAGCAGCCCCCGGACTAGCGGGGGGTACAATGAGCAGTTCTTC	CASSPRTSGGYNEQFF
TRBV7-2	once	NA	TRBJ2-7	TGTGCCAGCAGCTTAGGGAGCTACGAGCAGTACTTC	CASSLGSYEQYF
TRBV9	NA	NA	TRBJ2-1	TGTGCCAGCAGCCCCCGTAACAATGAGCAGTTCTTC	CASSPRNNEQFF
TRBV5-4	NA	NA	TRBJ2-7	TGTGCCAGCAGCTTGACGGGCAGTCCTTCGGACGAGCAGTACTTC	CASSLTGSPSDEQYF
TRBV29-1	NA	NA	TRBJ2-7	TGCAGCGCCGAGGGGGACAAACCCTACGAGCAGTACTTC	CSAEGDKPYEQYF
TRBV9	NA	NA	TRBJ2-7	TGTGCCAGCAGCGTAGGGCACCTCTCCTACGAGCAGTACTTC	CASSVGHLSYEQYF
TRBV1	once	NA	TRBJ2-7	TGCACCAGCAGCCCTAAGGGGTACGAGCAGTACTTC	CTSSPKGYEQYF
TRBV6-7	NA	NA	TRBJ2-1	TGTGCCAGCAGTTCCTCATCGGCTGAGCAGTTCTTC	CASSSSSAEQFF
TRBV18	NA	NA	TRBJ2-1	TGTGCCAGCTCACCAACGGACGGAGCCTACAATGAGCAGTTCTTC	CASSPTDGAYNEQFF
TRBV19	NA	NA	TRBJ2-5	TGTGCCAGTAGAGGTATCGAGGTACAGACCCAGTACTTC	CASRGIEVQTQYF
TRBV2	NA	NA	TRBJ2-7	TGTGCCAGCACTAAGAGCGGCCCCGAGCAGTACTTC	CASTKSGPEQYF
TRBV6-5	NA	NA	TRBJ2-7	TGTGCCAGCAGCCCATTCGGGCCAAGCTACGAGCAGTACTTC	CASSPFGPSYEQYF
TRBV5-6	few	NA	TRBJ1-5	TGTGCCAGCAGCTTGGGGAGGGTGGGGAGTGGTCAGCCCCAGCATTTT	CASSLGRVGSGQPQHF
TRBV27	NA	NA	TRBJ2-7	TGTGCCAGCAGACCGACAGGTCTCGCCTACGAGCAGTACTTC	CASRPTGLAYEQYF
TRBV7-3	NA	TRBD2	TRBJ2-1	TGTGCCAGCAGCCCCACGGGACTAGCGGGAGGGGACAATGAGCAGTTCTTC	CASSPTGLAGGDNEQFF
TRBV28	NA	NA	TRBJ2-5	TGTGCCAGCAGCCCCACGAAAGAGACCCAGTACTTC	CASSPTKETQYF
TRBV7-2	NA	NA	TRBJ2-2	TGTGCCAGCAGCTTCAGACAGAGCACCGGGGAGCTGTTTTTT	CASSFRQSTGELFF
TRBV28	NA	NA	TRBJ2-7	TGTGCCAGCGCTTGGCAGGGGACATCCTACGAGCAGTACTTC	CASAWQGTSYEQYF
TRBV7-3	NA	NA	TRBJ2-2	TGTGCCAGCAGCTTAAATGGGGCGCACACCGGGGAGCTGTTTTTT	CASSLNGAHTGELFF
TRBV27	NA	TRBD2	TRBJ2-2	TGTGCCAGCAGTTTAGGTCCGGGACTAAACACCGGGGAGCTGTTTTTT	CASSLGPGLNTGELFF
TRBV18	NA	NA	TRBJ2-2	TGTGCCAGCTTCACCACCTGGAACACCGGGGAGCTGTTTTTT	CASFTTWNTGELFF
TRBV5-1	NA	NA	TRBJ2-7	TGCGCCAGCAGCGGTGATTTATCTCTTTCCGAGCAGTACTTC	CASSGDLSLSEQYF
TRBV29-1	NA	TRBD1	TRBJ1-4	TGCAGCGTCAGGGGGGGGGACCAAGTGGGAGAAAAACTGTTTTTT	CSVRGGDQVGEKLFF
TRBV4-3	NA	TRBD1	TRBJ2-5	TGCGCCAGCAGCCACGGGACAGGGCGACAAGAGACCCAGTACTTC	CASSHGTGRQETQYF
TRBV28	NA	NA	TRBJ1-5	TGTGCCAGCAGTTTAAGGGAGAACGCCAGCCCCAGGAATTTT	CASSLRENASPRNF
TRBV7-2	NA	NA	TRBJ1-3	TGTGCCAGCAGCTTACGGGGTTCTGGAAACACCATATATTTT	CASSLRGSGNTIYF
TRBV28	NA	TRBD2	TRBJ2-1	TGTGCCAGCAGGGGCATTGGACTAGTAAAAAATGAGCAGTTCTTC	CASRGIGLVKNEQFF
TRBV2	NA	NA	TRBJ1-4	TGTGCCAGCAGTGTTACCGGGGGGAGGGACGAAAAACTGTTTTTT	CASSVTGGRDEKLFF
TRBV7-9	NA	NA	TRBJ2-5	TGTGCCAGCAGCCTCTTGGGGGCGGAGACCCAGTACTTC	CASSLLGAETQYF
TRBV28	NA	NA	TRBJ2-7	TGTGCCAGCAGTTTATCCGGGGGCCTGATCGAGCAGTACTTC	CASSLSGGLIEQYF
TRBV28	NA	TRBD2	TRBJ2-3	TGTGCCAGCACAAAGGGACTAGCGGGAGTGTATATAAACACAGATACGCAGTATTTT	CASTKGLAGVYINTDTQYF
TRBV11-2	NA	TRBD1	TRBJ1-1	TGTGCCAGCAGCTTAGCGGACAGGGGGACCGCTGAAGCTTTCTTT	CASSLADRGTAEAFF
TRBV9	NA	NA	TRBJ2-3	TGTGCCAGCAGCGTAGCCAGGAGGTCTAGCACAGATACGCAGTATTTT	CASSVARRSSTDTQYF
TRBV7-9	NA	NA	TRBJ1-4	TGTGCCAGCAGCTTAGGCCAGGGGAGCGAAAAACTGTTTTTT	CASSLGQGSEKLFF
TRBV5-6	once	TRBD1	TRBJ2-7	TGTGCCAGCAGCTGGGACAGCTCCTACGAGCAGTACTTC	CASSWDSSYEQYF
TRBV18	once	TRBD2	TRBJ2-1	TGTGCCAGCTCACACGGGACTAGCGGGAGATGGGGTGAGCAGTTCTTC	CASSHGTSGRWGEQFF
TRBV30	NA	NA	TRBJ1-4	TGTGCCTGGAGTGGTCTAGAAGAAAAACTGTTTTTT	CAWSGLEEKLFF
TRBV5-6	NA	TRBD1	TRBJ2-7	TGTGCCAGCAGCTTGGGCAGGGGGCGGGAGCAGTACTTC	CASSLGRGREQYF
TRBV19	NA	NA	TRBJ1-1	TGTGCCAGTAGTATAACGGGGTCCGGCACTGAAGCTTTCTTT	CASSITGSGTEAFF
TRBV19	once	NA	TRBJ1-4	TGTGCCAGTAGTATAGATCTGGAGACGTTTAATGAAAAACTGTTTTTT	CASSIDLETFNEKLFF
TRBV4-3	NA	TRBD2	TRBJ2-1	TGCGCCAGCAGCCAAGATTTAGCGGGGGCCTACAATGAGCAGTTCTTC	CASSQDLAGAYNEQFF
TRBV5-8	NA	NA	TRBJ1-1	TGTGCCAGCAGCCTCGGACCTTTCGCGAACACTGAAGCTTTCTTT	CASSLGPFANTEAFF
TRBV7-3	NA	TRBD1	TRBJ2-7	TGTGCCAGCAGCTCAGACAGGGTTTTCTACGAGCAGTACTTC	CASSSDRVFYEQYF
TRBV7-3	NA	NA	TRBJ1-1	TGTGCCAGCAGCACGGACCATACCCTGGGCACTGAAGCTTTCTTT	CASSTDHTLGTEAFF
TRBV6-5	NA	NA	TRBJ1-1	TGTGCCAGCAGCTCTCCCAGGGAGGGGGACACTGAAGCTTTCTTT	CASSSPREGDTEAFF